The TCR beta chain under discussion was sequenced for a study of blood T cell repertoires in COVID-19. Study overall: The cDNA or gDNA used as material had been derived from T cells, B-cell-depleted T cells, or PBMCs.

The CDR3 is 15 residues long. CDR1 and CDR2 from the germline V gene are SSHAT and FNYEAQ (reference sequence). Cohort 3 donors were reported recovered after two negative PCRs, clearance, or symptom resolution. Sequenced by immunoSEQ multiplex PCR; TCRdb stores in-frame clones only, minus some. Seen here are some 400,000 clones, roughly 89% observed once, and the top ten hold 1.5% to 2%. Comment on this clone: An end of the junction does not agree with germline; a read error may underlie this.

The chain recombines TRBV7-7 with TRBJ2-5; 13 bases fit TRBD2. The sequence was collected from a woman between 25 and 40 years old who had recovered from COVID-19. The material sequenced was PBMCs or T cells enriched from blood (not recorded which). CDR3 in amino acids: CASSPGTSGEETQYF. CDR3 nucleotides: TGTGCTAGCAGCCCAGGGACTAGCGGGGAAGAGACCCAGTACTTC.